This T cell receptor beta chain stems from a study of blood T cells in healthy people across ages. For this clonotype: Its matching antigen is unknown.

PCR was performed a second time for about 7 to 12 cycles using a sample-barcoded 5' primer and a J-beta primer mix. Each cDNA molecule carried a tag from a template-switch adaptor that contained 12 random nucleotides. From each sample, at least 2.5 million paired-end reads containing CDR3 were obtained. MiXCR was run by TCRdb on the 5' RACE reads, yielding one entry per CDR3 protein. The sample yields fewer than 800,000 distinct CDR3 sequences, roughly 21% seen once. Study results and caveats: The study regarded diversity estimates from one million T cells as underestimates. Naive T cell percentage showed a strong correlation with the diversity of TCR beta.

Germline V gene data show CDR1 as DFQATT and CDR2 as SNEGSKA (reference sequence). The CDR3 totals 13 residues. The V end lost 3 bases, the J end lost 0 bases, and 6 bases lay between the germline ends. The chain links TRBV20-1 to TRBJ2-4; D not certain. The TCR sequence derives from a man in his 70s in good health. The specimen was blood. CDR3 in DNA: TGCAGTGCTAGCGACTTAGCCAAAAACATTCAGTACTTC. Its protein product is CSASDLAKNIQYF.